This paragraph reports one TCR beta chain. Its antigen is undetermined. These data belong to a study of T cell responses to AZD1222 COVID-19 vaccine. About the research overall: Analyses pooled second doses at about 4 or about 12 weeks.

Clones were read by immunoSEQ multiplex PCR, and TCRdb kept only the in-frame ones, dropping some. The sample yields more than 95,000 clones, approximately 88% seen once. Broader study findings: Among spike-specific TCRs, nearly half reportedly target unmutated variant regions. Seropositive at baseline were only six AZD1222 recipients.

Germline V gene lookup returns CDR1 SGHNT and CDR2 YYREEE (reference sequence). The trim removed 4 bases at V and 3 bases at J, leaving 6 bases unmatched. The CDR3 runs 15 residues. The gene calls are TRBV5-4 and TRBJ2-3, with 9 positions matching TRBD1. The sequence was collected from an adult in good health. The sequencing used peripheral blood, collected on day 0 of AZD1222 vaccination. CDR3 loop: CASSRRDRVTDTQYF. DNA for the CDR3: TGTGCCAGCAGCCGCCGGGACAGGGTAACAGATACGCAGTATTTT.